This T cell receptor (beta chain) was recovered during a study of CDR3 diversity in severe acne. CDR1 and CDR2 (germline): DFQATT, SNEGSKA (reference sequence). The CDR3 consists of 14 residues. V was shortened by 4 bases and J by 3 bases, with 15 bases between the two germline ends. As regards this clonotype: Just one base apart from a much larger clone, this may be a read error.

TCRdb processed the PCR reads anew with MiXCR; each CDR3 protein has one entry. The top ten clones hold about 9.4% of a sample with under 100,000 distinct CDR3 sequences, roughly 52% of them seen once. This clonotype was sampled from a male donor in good health, serving as a control. The rearrangement uses TRBV20-1 and TRBJ1-1; D may be TRBD1 (6 bases). The sequenced material came from blood. CDR3 sequence reads: CSAKGGGGDTEAFF. CDR3 sequence (DNA): TGCAGTGCTAAGGGGGGGGGGGGTGACACTGAAGCTTTCTTT.